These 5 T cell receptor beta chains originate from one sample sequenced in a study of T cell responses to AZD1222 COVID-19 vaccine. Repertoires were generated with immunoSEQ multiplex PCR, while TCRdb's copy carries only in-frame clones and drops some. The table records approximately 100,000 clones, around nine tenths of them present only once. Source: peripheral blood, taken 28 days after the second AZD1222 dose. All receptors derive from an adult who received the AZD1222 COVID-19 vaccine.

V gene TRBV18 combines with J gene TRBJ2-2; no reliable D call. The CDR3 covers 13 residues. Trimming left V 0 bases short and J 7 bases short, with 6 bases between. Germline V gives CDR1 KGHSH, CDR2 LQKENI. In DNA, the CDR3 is TGTGCCAGCTCACCACCGGGTGGCGGGGAGCTGTTTTTT. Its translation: CASSPPGGGELFF.

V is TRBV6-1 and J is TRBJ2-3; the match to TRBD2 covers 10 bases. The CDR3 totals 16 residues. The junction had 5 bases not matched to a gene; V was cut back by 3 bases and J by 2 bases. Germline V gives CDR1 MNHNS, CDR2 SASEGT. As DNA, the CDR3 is TGTGCCAGCAGTGATTTGCTAGCGGGGGCCACAGATACGCAGTATTTT. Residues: CASSDLLAGATDTQYF.

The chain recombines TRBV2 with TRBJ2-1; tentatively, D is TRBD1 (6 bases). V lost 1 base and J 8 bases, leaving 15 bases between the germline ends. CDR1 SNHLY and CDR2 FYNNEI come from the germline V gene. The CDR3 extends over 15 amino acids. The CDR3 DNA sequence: TGTGCCAGCAGTGAAGGGCCCTCCAAGGGGGATGAGCAGTTCTTC. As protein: CASSEGPSKGDEQFF.

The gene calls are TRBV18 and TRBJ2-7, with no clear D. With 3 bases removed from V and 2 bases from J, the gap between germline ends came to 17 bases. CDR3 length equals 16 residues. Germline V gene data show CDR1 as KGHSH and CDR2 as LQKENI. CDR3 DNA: TGTGCCAGCTCACCCGTCACCTCCCCTACCCCCTACGAGCAGTACTTC. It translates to CASSPVTSPTPYEQYF.

This CDR3 reads CASSQQTGVFETQYF. The CDR3 nucleotides are TGTGCCAGCAGCCAACAGACAGGAGTCTTCGAGACCCAGTACTTC. The rearrangement links TRBV3-1 (or the pseudogene TRBV3-2) to TRBJ2-5; D is perhaps TRBD1 (6 bases). The CDR3 has 15 residues. V lost 2 bases, J lost 5 bases, and 15 bases lay in between. CDR1 LGHDT and CDR2 YNNKEL come from the germline V gene (reference sequence).